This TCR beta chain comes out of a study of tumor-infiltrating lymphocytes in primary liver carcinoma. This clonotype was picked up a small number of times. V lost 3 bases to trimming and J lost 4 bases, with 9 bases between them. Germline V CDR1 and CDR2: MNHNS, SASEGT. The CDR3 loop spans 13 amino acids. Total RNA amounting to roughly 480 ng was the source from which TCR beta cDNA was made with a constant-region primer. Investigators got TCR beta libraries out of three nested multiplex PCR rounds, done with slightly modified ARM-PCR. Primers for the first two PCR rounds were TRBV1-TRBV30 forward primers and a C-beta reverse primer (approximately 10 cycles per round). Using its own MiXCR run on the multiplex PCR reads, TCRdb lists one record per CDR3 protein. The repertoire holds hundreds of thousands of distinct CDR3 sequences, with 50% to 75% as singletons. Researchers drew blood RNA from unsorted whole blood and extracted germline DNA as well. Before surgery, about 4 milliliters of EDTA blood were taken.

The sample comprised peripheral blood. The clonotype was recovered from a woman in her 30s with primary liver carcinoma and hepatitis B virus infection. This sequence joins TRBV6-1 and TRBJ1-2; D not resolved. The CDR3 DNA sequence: TGTGCCAGCAGTGACAAAGAGGGCTATGGCTACACCTTC. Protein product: CASSDKEGYGYTF.